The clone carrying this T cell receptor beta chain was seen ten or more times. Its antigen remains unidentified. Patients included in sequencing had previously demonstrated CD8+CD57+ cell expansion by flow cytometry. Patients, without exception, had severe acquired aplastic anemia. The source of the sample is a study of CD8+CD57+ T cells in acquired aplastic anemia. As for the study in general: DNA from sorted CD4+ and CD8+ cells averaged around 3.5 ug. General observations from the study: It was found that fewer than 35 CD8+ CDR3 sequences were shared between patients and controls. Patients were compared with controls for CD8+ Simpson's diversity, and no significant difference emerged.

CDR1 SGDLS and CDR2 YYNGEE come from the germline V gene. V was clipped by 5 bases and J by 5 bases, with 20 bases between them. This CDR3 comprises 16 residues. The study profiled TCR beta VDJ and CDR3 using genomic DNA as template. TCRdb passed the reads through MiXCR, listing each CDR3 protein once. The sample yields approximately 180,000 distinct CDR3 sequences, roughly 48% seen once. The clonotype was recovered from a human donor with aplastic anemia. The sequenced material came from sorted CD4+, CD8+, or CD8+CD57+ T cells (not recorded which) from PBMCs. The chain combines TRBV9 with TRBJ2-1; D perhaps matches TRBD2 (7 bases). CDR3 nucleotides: TGTGCCAGCAGTTGGGGAAGGGGGGGAGGGAACAATGAGCAGTTCTTC. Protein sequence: CASSWGRGGGNNEQFF.